Listed below are T cell receptor beta chains from one sample, sequenced in a study of regulatory T cells in long-lasting Graves disease. TCRdb independently ran MiXCR on the multiplex PCR reads; one entry per CDR3 protein. The data contain 300,000 or so distinct CDR3 sequences, around a fifth of them singletons. Material: peripheral blood mononuclear cells (PBMCs), obtained when the disease was refractory, from a patient treated with antithyroid drugs. The receptor source for this set is a female donor with Graves disease. Both conserved end residues are part of each CDR3. D genes are given only for firm matches. Clone size is given for some rows only: seen once, a few or many times, or a class if the clone is expanded.

clone size: -; V gene: TRBV20-1; J gene: TRBJ2-7; D gene: -; CDR3 protein: CSASIPGPYEQYF; CDR3 DNA: TGCAGTGCTAGTATTCCGGGTCCCTACGAGCAGTACTTC
clone size: few; V gene: TRBV19; J gene: TRBJ2-5; D gene: TRBD2; CDR3 protein: CASSSKGGLAGRETQYF; CDR3 DNA: TGTGCCAGTAGCTCAAAAGGTGGTCTAGCGGGACGAGAGACCCAGTACTTC
clone size: many; V gene: TRBV12-3/TRBV12-4; J gene: TRBJ1-3; D gene: TRBD1; CDR3 protein: CASSLDRGFGNTIYF; CDR3 DNA: TGTGCCAGCAGTTTAGACAGGGGATTTGGAAACACCATATATTTT
clone size: -; V gene: TRBV15; J gene: TRBJ2-5; D gene: -; CDR3 protein: CATSRNLAPETQYF; CDR3 DNA: TGTGCCACCAGCAGGAACCTAGCTCCCGAGACCCAGTACTTC
clone size: many; V gene: TRBV30; J gene: TRBJ1-1; D gene: -; CDR3 protein: CAWSWGYTEAFF; CDR3 DNA: TGTGCCTGGAGTTGGGGCTACACTGAAGCTTTCTTT
clone size: -; V gene: TRBV12-3/TRBV12-4; J gene: TRBJ2-1; D gene: TRBD2; CDR3 protein: CASSSALSGMRVNEQFF; CDR3 DNA: TGTGCCAGCAGCTCGGCCCTTAGCGGGATGAGGGTCAATGAGCAGTTCTTC
clone size: -; V gene: TRBV5-1; J gene: TRBJ1-4; D gene: -; CDR3 protein: CASRSGSSNEKLFF; CDR3 DNA: TGCGCCAGCAGGTCCGGCAGTTCTAATGAAAAACTGTTTTTT
clone size: -; V gene: TRBV6-2/TRBV6-3; J gene: TRBJ2-7; D gene: -; CDR3 protein: CASSPWGVYEQYF; CDR3 DNA: TGTGCCAGCAGCCCGTGGGGGGTGTACGAGCAGTACTTC
clone size: -; V gene: TRBV19; J gene: TRBJ2-5; D gene: TRBD1; CDR3 protein: CASSINAPGQGAWETQYF; CDR3 DNA: TGTGCCAGTAGTATAAACGCCCCGGGACAGGGGGCATGGGAGACCCAGTACTTC
clone size: -; V gene: TRBV4-3; J gene: TRBJ2-3; D gene: TRBD2; CDR3 protein: CASSQDSSGVDTQYF; CDR3 DNA: TGCGCCAGCAGCCAAGATTCTAGCGGTGTAGATACGCAGTATTTT
clone size: few; V gene: TRBV4-2; J gene: TRBJ2-5; D gene: -; CDR3 protein: CASSQSVLDQETQYF; CDR3 DNA: TGTGCCAGCAGCCAATCGGTGTTAGACCAAGAGACCCAGTACTTC
clone size: few; V gene: TRBV12-3/TRBV12-4; J gene: TRBJ2-3; D gene: TRBD1; CDR3 protein: CASSPDRATDTQYF; CDR3 DNA: TGTGCCAGCAGTCCGGACAGGGCCACAGATACGCAGTATTTT
clone size: many; V gene: TRBV10-3; J gene: TRBJ2-5; D gene: TRBD2; CDR3 protein: CAISDSLAGAETQYF; CDR3 DNA: TGTGCCATCAGTGACTCACTAGCGGGAGCAGAGACCCAGTACTTC
clone size: -; V gene: TRBV6-2/TRBV6-3; J gene: TRBJ2-1; D gene: TRBD2; CDR3 protein: CASVPVLAVYNEQFF; CDR3 DNA: TGTGCCAGCGTGCCGGTACTAGCGGTCTACAATGAGCAGTTCTTC
clone size: -; V gene: TRBV15; J gene: TRBJ2-3; D gene: -; CDR3 protein: CATSRDQRSTDTQYF; CDR3 DNA: TGTGCCACCAGCAGAGATCAAAGAAGCACAGATACGCAGTATTTT
clone size: -; V gene: TRBV5-1; J gene: TRBJ2-2; D gene: -; CDR3 protein: CASSLQQGIPGELFF; CDR3 DNA: TGCGCCAGCAGCTTGCAGCAGGGGATTCCCGGGGAGCTGTTTTTT
clone size: many; V gene: TRBV6-1; J gene: TRBJ2-7; D gene: -; CDR3 protein: CASSGEASYEQYF; CDR3 DNA: TGTGCCAGCAGCGGGGAAGCTTCCTACGAGCAGTACTTC
clone size: few; V gene: TRBV15; J gene: TRBJ2-5; D gene: -; CDR3 protein: CATSSRGGAETQYF; CDR3 DNA: TGTGCCACCAGCAGCCGAGGGGGTGCGGAGACCCAGTACTTC
clone size: few; V gene: TRBV3-1; J gene: TRBJ2-7; D gene: -; CDR3 protein: CASSQGDLRYEQYF; CDR3 DNA: TGTGCCAGCAGCCAAGGGGACTTGAGGTACGAGCAGTACTTC
clone size: -; V gene: TRBV12-3/TRBV12-4; J gene: TRBJ2-1; D gene: TRBD2; CDR3 protein: CASSPGTSLYNEQFF; CDR3 DNA: TGTGCCAGCAGCCCTGGGACTAGCCTTTACAATGAGCAGTTCTTC
clone size: few; V gene: TRBV5-1; J gene: TRBJ1-2; D gene: TRBD1; CDR3 protein: CASSSEPGQLPAGYTF; CDR3 DNA: TGCGCCAGCAGCTCCGAACCGGGACAGCTGCCAGCGGGCTACACCTTC
clone size: many; V gene: TRBV5-1; J gene: TRBJ2-7; D gene: TRBD1; CDR3 protein: CASSATGGSLEQYF; CDR3 DNA: TGCGCCAGCAGCGCCACAGGGGGCTCTTTGGAGCAGTACTTC
clone size: -; V gene: TRBV19; J gene: TRBJ1-1; D gene: -; CDR3 protein: CATRGGGVTTEAFF; CDR3 DNA: TGTGCCACCCGAGGGGGAGGGGTGACCACTGAAGCTTTCTTT
clone size: many; V gene: TRBV29-1; J gene: TRBJ1-1; D gene: -; CDR3 protein: CSVENRQHNTEAFF; CDR3 DNA: TGCAGCGTGGAAAATAGGCAGCATAACACTGAAGCTTTCTTT
clone size: many; V gene: TRBV12-3/TRBV12-4; J gene: TRBJ1-5; D gene: -; CDR3 protein: CASSLSFEVRDGNQPQHF; CDR3 DNA: TGTGCCAGCAGTTTATCGTTTGAAGTCAGGGATGGCAATCAGCCCCAGCATTTT
clone size: many; V gene: TRBV7-9; J gene: TRBJ1-2; D gene: -; CDR3 protein: CASSLSGGDYGYTF; CDR3 DNA: TGTGCCAGCAGTTTATCGGGGGGGGACTATGGCTACACCTTC
clone size: many; V gene: TRBV7-2; J gene: TRBJ2-5; D gene: -; CDR3 protein: CASSLGNFAETQYF; CDR3 DNA: TGTGCCAGCAGCTTAGGAAATTTTGCGGAGACCCAGTACTTC
clone size: -; V gene: TRBV11-2; J gene: TRBJ2-7; D gene: TRBD2; CDR3 protein: CASSFPGLAVVSYEQYF; CDR3 DNA: TGTGCCAGCAGCTTTCCGGGACTAGCGGTAGTTTCCTACGAGCAGTACTTC
clone size: -; V gene: TRBV3-1; J gene: TRBJ2-7; D gene: TRBD2; CDR3 protein: CASSPRTSSEQYF; CDR3 DNA: TGTGCCAGCAGTCCCAGGACTAGCTCCGAGCAGTACTTC
clone size: -; V gene: TRBV7-9; J gene: TRBJ2-2; D gene: TRBD2; CDR3 protein: CASSSLGLAANTGELFF; CDR3 DNA: TGTGCCAGCAGCTCGTTAGGACTAGCGGCGAACACCGGGGAGCTGTTTTTT
clone size: -; V gene: TRBV3-1; J gene: TRBJ1-1; D gene: TRBD1; CDR3 protein: CASSPGTGGFTEAFF; CDR3 DNA: TGTGCCAGCAGCCCCGGGACAGGGGGGTTCACTGAAGCTTTCTTT
clone size: -; V gene: TRBV14; J gene: TRBJ1-1; D gene: -; CDR3 protein: CASSQGSSRGMNTEAFF; CDR3 DNA: TGTGCCAGCAGCCAAGGAAGTTCCAGGGGCATGAACACTGAAGCTTTCTTT
clone size: many; V gene: TRBV3-1; J gene: TRBJ1-1; D gene: -; CDR3 protein: CASSLDPSADTEAFF; CDR3 DNA: TGTGCCAGCAGCCTGGACCCCTCAGCGGACACTGAAGCTTTCTTT
clone size: few; V gene: TRBV19; J gene: TRBJ1-5; D gene: -; CDR3 protein: CASSIFYRVSNQPQHF; CDR3 DNA: TGTGCCAGTAGTATTTTCTACAGGGTAAGCAATCAGCCCCAGCATTTT
clone size: many; V gene: TRBV10-3; J gene: TRBJ1-2; D gene: TRBD1; CDR3 protein: CAISEQGGGGYTF; CDR3 DNA: TGTGCCATCAGTGAGCAGGGGGGCGGTGGCTACACCTTC
clone size: -; V gene: TRBV7-2; J gene: TRBJ2-5; D gene: TRBD1; CDR3 protein: CASSPIAAGGLETQYF; CDR3 DNA: TGTGCCAGCAGCCCCATAGCGGCAGGGGGCTTAGAGACCCAGTACTTC
clone size: -; V gene: TRBV5-1; J gene: TRBJ2-2; D gene: TRBD1; CDR3 protein: CASSLFGQGINTGELFF; CDR3 DNA: TGCGCCAGCAGCTTGTTCGGACAGGGAATTAACACCGGGGAGCTGTTTTTT
clone size: many; V gene: TRBV20-1; J gene: TRBJ1-1; D gene: TRBD1; CDR3 protein: CSARDNRPGTVYTEAFF; CDR3 DNA: TGCAGTGCTAGAGATAATCGCCCTGGGACAGTATACACTGAAGCTTTCTTT
clone size: few; V gene: TRBV12-5; J gene: TRBJ1-2; D gene: -; CDR3 protein: CASGSYPGSFSNYGYTF; CDR3 DNA: TGTGCTAGTGGTTCCTACCCAGGGTCCTTTTCAAACTATGGCTACACCTTC
clone size: few; V gene: TRBV11-2; J gene: TRBJ1-1; D gene: TRBD1; CDR3 protein: CASSQQGATEAFF; CDR3 DNA: TGTGCCAGCAGCCAACAGGGGGCTACTGAAGCTTTCTTT
clone size: -; V gene: TRBV7-9; J gene: TRBJ1-1; D gene: -; CDR3 protein: CASSSYSTATEAFF; CDR3 DNA: TGTGCCAGCAGCTCCTACTCTACGGCAACTGAAGCTTTCTTT
clone size: -; V gene: TRBV10-2; J gene: TRBJ1-5; D gene: -; CDR3 protein: CASSEVGRFVNQPQHF; CDR3 DNA: TGCGCCAGCAGTGAGGTGGGACGTTTCGTCAATCAGCCCCAGCATTTT
clone size: -; V gene: TRBV6-2/TRBV6-3; J gene: TRBJ1-5; D gene: -; CDR3 protein: CASRPGPHQPQHF; CDR3 DNA: TGTGCCAGCAGACCGGGGCCTCATCAGCCCCAGCATTTT
clone size: many; V gene: TRBV6-1; J gene: TRBJ2-6; D gene: TRBD1; CDR3 protein: CASSHRGSSGANVLTF; CDR3 DNA: TGTGCCAGCAGCCACAGGGGAAGCTCTGGGGCCAACGTCCTGACTTTC
clone size: few; V gene: TRBV4-3; J gene: TRBJ2-7; D gene: -; CDR3 protein: CASSQNPGGYYEQYF; CDR3 DNA: TGCGCCAGCAGCCAGAACCCAGGCGGGTACTACGAGCAGTACTTC
clone size: many; V gene: TRBV6-5; J gene: TRBJ2-7; D gene: -; CDR3 protein: CASSSPRGRAYEQYF; CDR3 DNA: TGTGCCAGCAGTTCCCCCCGGGGACGGGCCTACGAGCAGTACTTC
clone size: -; V gene: TRBV19; J gene: TRBJ2-2; D gene: -; CDR3 protein: CASSIQNTGELFF; CDR3 DNA: TGTGCCAGTAGTATACAGAACACCGGGGAGCTGTTTTTT
clone size: many; V gene: TRBV3-1; J gene: TRBJ2-4; D gene: TRBD2; CDR3 protein: CASSQRGGTTVNIQYF; CDR3 DNA: TGTGCCAGCAGCCAACGAGGTGGGACTACCGTAAACATTCAGTACTTC
clone size: many; V gene: TRBV24-1; J gene: TRBJ2-5; D gene: -; CDR3 protein: CATSDLGTHQETQYF; CDR3 DNA: TGTGCCACCAGTGATTTGGGCACCCACCAAGAGACCCAGTACTTC
clone size: many; V gene: TRBV2; J gene: TRBJ2-7; D gene: -; CDR3 protein: CASMPRTDRSYEQYF; CDR3 DNA: TGTGCCAGCATGCCGAGGACGGACCGCTCCTACGAGCAGTACTTC
clone size: many; V gene: TRBV6-1; J gene: TRBJ1-4; D gene: TRBD1; CDR3 protein: CASKTQGRVEKLFF; CDR3 DNA: TGTGCCAGCAAGACACAGGGGCGGGTTGAAAAACTGTTTTTT
clone size: few; V gene: TRBV7-2; J gene: TRBJ1-2; D gene: -; CDR3 protein: CASSFQGLNYGYTF; CDR3 DNA: TGTGCCAGCAGCTTTCAGGGCTTAAACTATGGCTACACCTTC
clone size: -; V gene: TRBV7-6; J gene: TRBJ1-2; D gene: -; CDR3 protein: CASSLGGWGPSYGYTF; CDR3 DNA: TGTGCCAGCAGCTTAGGGGGTTGGGGGCCTTCTTATGGCTACACCTTC
clone size: many; V gene: TRBV29-1; J gene: TRBJ2-7; D gene: TRBD1; CDR3 protein: CSVAGTASSYEQYF; CDR3 DNA: TGCAGCGTCGCCGGGACAGCAAGCTCCTACGAGCAGTACTTC
clone size: many; V gene: TRBV7-9; J gene: TRBJ1-1; D gene: -; CDR3 protein: CASSVWDPSTEAFF; CDR3 DNA: TGTGCCAGCAGCGTATGGGATCCGAGCACTGAAGCTTTCTTT